Given below is one TCR beta chain in context. Its antigen is currently not known. No much larger clonotype is one base removed from it; base qualities were not supplied. Receptor amplification or capture employed the immunoSEQ multiplex PCR assay. Held by TCRdb, this immuneACCESS table contains in-frame sequences only and omits some clones. Under half of the omission traces to an unresolved V gene where checked; the cause of the rest is unknown. The table for this sample lists 35,000 to 50,000 clones; around 78% of them were counted only once. Clones ranked in the top ten supply around 50% of the sample. This sample is part of a study of control samples from healthy donors and cancer patients (dated by TCRdb to 2018 to 2020). There are 17 amino acids in the CDR3, from cysteine to phenylalanine inclusive. The only DNA kept is the CDR3, 51 bases in frame from the first base. V trim: 6 bases; J trim: 1 base; unmatched bases: 11. The germline V gene sets CDR1 to KGHSH and CDR2 to LQKENI.

The TCR sequence derives from a man between 60 and 70 years old in good health. Sample: blood. The rearrangement combines TRBV18 with TRBJ2-2, with 7 bases matching TRBD1. The CDR3 amino acid sequence is: CASSPRQGRGNTGELFF. The nucleotides are TGTGCCAGCTCTCCTCGACAGGGTCGGGGGAACACCGGGGAGCTGTTTTTT.